This TCR beta chain derives from a study of human thymus T cells. The repertoire was sequenced with immunoSEQ multiplex PCR; TCRdb's copy has only in-frame clones and lacks some. The profile shows 75,000 to 90,000 clones, 96% of them singletons. Points from the study as a whole: Related reports documented highly overlapping thymic repertoires among unrelated individuals. Among thymic and blood repertoires, usage of V and J genes appeared biased.

From germline, CDR1 is SNHLY and CDR2 FYNNEI. V lost 6 bases and J 5 bases, leaving 17 bases between the germline ends. This CDR3 has 15 amino acids. Thymus was obtained from resections taken during corrective heart surgery. Healthy Finnish infants undergoing corrective surgery for congenital heart defects were used as donors. Concerning this clone itself: Antigen: not known.

The source is a boy less than two years old with a congenital heart defect but otherwise immunologically healthy. Source material: thymus tissue. The V gene is TRBV2, the J gene TRBJ2-1, with a tentative D call TRBD1 (5 bases). The CDR3 nucleotides read TGTGCCAGCAGGCACAGACAGAGGAAGAACAATGAGCAGTTCTTC. Translated: CASRHRQRKNNEQFF.